The T cell receptor beta chain under discussion was sequenced for a study of blood T cell repertoires in COVID-19. The method was immunoSEQ multiplex PCR; TCRdb's version includes in-frame clones alone and lacks a portion of them. Here the sample spans hundreds of thousands of clones, 75% to 85% being singletons. Germline CDR1 SGHTA, CDR2 FQGTGA. The CDR3 loop spans 13 amino acids. Trimming stripped 4 bases from V and 5 bases from J, with 11 bases between. The TCR comes from a man younger than 40 with acute COVID-19. This chain links TRBV7-3 with TRBJ2-5; D ambiguous. Specimen: PBMCs or T cells enriched from blood (not recorded which). The CDR3 region is CASSSGPQETQYF. The CDR3 coding sequence is TGTGCCAGCAGCTCAGGCCCCCAGGAGACCCAGTACTTC.